Below, one TCR beta chain is given with its context. Only in-frame clones appear in the TCRdb table, and some are missing; sequencing was by immunoSEQ multiplex PCR. In the table there are 760,000 or so clones, 90% to 98% of which are singletons. Naive CD8 cells, CD45RO-negative and positively selected for CCR7, excluded terminally differentiated effector memory CD45RA+ cells. The data were obtained in a study of shared clonotypes between healthy human individuals. Germline assignment: CDR1 MRHNA and CDR2 SNTAGT. J lost 10 bases, V lost 3 bases, and 11 bases had no gene match. The CDR3 has 17 amino acids.

The sequencing input was naive CD8+ T cells sorted from blood. V is TRBV6-4 and J is TRBJ2-1, with 14 bases matching TRBD2. This clonotype was sampled from a man younger than 40 in good health. The CDR3 sequence is CASSENLGLAGAGEQFF. CDR3 bases: TGTGCCAGCAGTGAGAATCTGGGACTAGCGGGAGCTGGGGAGCAGTTCTTC.